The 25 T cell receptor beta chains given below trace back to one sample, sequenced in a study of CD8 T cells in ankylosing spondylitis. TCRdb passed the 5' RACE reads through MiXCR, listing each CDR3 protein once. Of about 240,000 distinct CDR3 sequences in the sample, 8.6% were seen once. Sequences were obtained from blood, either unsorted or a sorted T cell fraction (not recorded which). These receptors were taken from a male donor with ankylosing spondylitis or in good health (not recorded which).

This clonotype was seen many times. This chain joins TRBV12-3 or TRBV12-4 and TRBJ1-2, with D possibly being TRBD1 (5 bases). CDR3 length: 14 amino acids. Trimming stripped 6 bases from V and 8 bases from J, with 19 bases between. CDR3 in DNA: TGTGCCAGCAGCGTTAGTTCCGGGGCCAGGGGCTACACCTTC. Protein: CASSVSSGARGYTF.

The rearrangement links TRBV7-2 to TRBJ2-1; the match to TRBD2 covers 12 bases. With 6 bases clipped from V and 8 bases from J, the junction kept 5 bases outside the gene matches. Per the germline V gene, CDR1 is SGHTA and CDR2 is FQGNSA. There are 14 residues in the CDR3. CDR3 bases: TGTGCCAGCAGACTAGCGGGGGGCAGCCATGAGCAGTTCTTC. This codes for CASRLAGGSHEQFF.

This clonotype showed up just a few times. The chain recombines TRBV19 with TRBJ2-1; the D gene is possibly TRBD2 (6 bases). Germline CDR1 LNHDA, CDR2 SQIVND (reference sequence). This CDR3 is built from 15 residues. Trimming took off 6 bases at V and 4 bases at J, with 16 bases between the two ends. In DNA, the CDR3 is TGTGCCAGTAGGGTAGCGGCATCTCCTTACAATGAGCAGTTCTTC. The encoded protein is CASRVAASPYNEQFF. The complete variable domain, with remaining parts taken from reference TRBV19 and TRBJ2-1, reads DGGITQSPKYLFRKEGQNVTLSCEQNLNHDAMYWYRQDPGQGLRLIYYSQIVNDFQKGDIAEGYSVSREKKESFPLTVTSAQKNPTAFYLCASRVAASPYNEQFFGPGTRLTVL.

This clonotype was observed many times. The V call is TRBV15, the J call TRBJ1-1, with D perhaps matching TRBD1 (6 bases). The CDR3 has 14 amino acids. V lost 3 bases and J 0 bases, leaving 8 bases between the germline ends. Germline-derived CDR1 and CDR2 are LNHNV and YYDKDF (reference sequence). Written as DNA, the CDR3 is TGTGCCACCAGCAGTGACAGGTTGAACACTGAAGCTTTCTTT. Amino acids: CATSSDRLNTEAFF.

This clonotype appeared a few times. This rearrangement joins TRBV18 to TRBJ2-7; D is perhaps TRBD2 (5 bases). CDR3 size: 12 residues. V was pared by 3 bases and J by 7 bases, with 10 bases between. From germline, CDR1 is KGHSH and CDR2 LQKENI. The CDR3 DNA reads TGTGCCAGCTCACCGAATTCGGGGGAGCAGTACTTC. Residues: CASSPNSGEQYF.

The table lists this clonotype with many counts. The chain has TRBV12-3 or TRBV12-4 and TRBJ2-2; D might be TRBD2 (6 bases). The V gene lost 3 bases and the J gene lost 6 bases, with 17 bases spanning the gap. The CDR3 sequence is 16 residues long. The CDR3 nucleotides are TGTGCCAGCAGTTTCTACTCCGGAACGGGGGCCGGGGAGCTGTTTTTT. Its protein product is CASSFYSGTGAGELFF.

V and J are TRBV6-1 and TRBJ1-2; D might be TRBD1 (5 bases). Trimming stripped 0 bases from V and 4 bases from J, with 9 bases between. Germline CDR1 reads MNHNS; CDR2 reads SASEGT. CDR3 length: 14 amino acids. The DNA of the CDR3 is TGTGCCAGCAGTGAAGCGGCGGGGACCTATGGCTACACCTTC. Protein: CASSEAAGTYGYTF.

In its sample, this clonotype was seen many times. In DNA form, the CDR3 reads TGTGCCAGCAGCTTATATGGGGTGTCCGGGGCCAACGTCCTGACTTTC. The encoded protein is CASSLYGVSGANVLTF. The chain joins TRBV7-9 to TRBJ2-6, with no clear D. The CDR3 runs to 16 residues. The germline V gene encodes CDR1 SEHNR and CDR2 FQNEAQ (reference sequence). Trimming took off 2 bases at V and 4 bases at J, with 12 bases between the two ends. Full variable domain (outside the CDR3, taken from reference TRBV7-9 and TRBJ2-6): DTGVSQNPRHKITKRGQNVTFRCDPISEHNRLYWYRQTLGQGPEFLTYFQNEAQLEKSRLLSDRFSAERPKGSFSTLEIQRTEQGDSAMYLCASSLYGVSGANVLTFGAGSRLTVL.

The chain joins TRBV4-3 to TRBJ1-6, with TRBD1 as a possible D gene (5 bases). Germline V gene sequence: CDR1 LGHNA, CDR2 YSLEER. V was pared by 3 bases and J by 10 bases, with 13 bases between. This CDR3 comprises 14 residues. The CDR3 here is CASSQWTSNSPLHF. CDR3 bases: TGCGCCAGCAGCCAGTGGACATCTAACTCACCCCTCCACTTT.

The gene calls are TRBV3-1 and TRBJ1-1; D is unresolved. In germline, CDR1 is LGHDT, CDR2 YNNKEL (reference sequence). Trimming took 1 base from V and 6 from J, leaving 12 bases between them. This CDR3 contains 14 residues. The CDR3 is CASSQVKGNPEAFF. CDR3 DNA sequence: TGTGCCAGCAGCCAAGTTAAGGGTAACCCTGAAGCTTTCTTT.

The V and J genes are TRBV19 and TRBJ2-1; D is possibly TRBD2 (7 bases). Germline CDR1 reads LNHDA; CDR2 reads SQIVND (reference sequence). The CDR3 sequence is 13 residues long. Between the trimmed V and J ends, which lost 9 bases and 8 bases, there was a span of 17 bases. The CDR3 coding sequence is TGTGCCAGCACCAGAGGGGGAGGGGATGAGCAGTTCTTC. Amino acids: CASTRGGGDEQFF. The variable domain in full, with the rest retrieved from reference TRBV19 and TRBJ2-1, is DGGITQSPKYLFRKEGQNVTLSCEQNLNHDAMYWYRQDPGQGLRLIYYSQIVNDFQKGDIAEGYSVSREKKESFPLTVTSAQKNPTAFYLCASTRGGGDEQFFGPGTRLTVL.

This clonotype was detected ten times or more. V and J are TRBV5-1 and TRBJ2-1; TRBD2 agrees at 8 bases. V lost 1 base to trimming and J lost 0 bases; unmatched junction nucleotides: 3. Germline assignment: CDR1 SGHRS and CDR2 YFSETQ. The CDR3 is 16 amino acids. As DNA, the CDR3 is TGCGCCAGCAGCTTGACTAGCGGTCCCTCCTACAATGAGCAGTTCTTC. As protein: CASSLTSGPSYNEQFF. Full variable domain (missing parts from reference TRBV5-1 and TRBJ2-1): KAGVTQTPRYLIKTRGQQVTLSCSPISGHRSVSWYQQTPGQGLQFLFEYFSETQRNKGNFPGRFSGRQFSNSRSEMNVSTLELGDSALYLCASSLTSGPSYNEQFFGPGTRLTVL.

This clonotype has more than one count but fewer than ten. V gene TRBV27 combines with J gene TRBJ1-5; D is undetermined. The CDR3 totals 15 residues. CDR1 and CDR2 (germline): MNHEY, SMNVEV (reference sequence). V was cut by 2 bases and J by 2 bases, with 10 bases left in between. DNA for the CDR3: TGTGCCAGCAGTTTACTGGGGTGGGGCAATCAGCCCCAGCATTTT. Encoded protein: CASSLLGWGNQPQHF.

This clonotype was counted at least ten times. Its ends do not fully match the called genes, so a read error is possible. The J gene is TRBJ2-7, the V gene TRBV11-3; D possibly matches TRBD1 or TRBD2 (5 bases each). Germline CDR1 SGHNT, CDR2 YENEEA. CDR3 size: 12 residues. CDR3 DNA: TGCGCCAGCAGTGGGGGAAGCTACGAGCAGTACTTC. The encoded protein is CASSGGSYEQYF. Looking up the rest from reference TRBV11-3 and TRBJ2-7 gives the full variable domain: EAGVVQSPRYKIIEKKQPVAFWCNPISGHNTLYWYLQNLGQGPELLIRYENEEAVDDSQLPKDRFSAERLKGVDSTLKIQPAELGDSAVYLCASSGGSYEQYFGPGTRLTVT.

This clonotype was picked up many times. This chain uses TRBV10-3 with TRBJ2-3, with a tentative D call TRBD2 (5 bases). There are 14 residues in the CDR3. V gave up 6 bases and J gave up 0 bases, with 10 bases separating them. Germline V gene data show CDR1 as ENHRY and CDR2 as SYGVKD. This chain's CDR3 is CAISRPGSTDTQYF. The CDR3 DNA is TGTGCCATCAGCCGGCCGGGGAGCACAGATACGCAGTATTTT.

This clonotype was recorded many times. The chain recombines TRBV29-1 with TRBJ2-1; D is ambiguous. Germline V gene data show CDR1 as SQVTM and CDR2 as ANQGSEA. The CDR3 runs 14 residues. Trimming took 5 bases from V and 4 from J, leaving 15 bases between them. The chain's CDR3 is CSVSRPLYYNEQFF. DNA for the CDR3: TGCAGCGTTAGCAGACCATTATATTACAATGAGCAGTTCTTC.

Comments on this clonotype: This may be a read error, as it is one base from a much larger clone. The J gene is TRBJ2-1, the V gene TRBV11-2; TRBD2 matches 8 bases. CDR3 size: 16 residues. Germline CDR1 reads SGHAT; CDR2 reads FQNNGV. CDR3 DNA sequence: TGTGCCAGCAGCTGGCATAGCGGGAATCTTTACAAAGAGCAGTTCTTC. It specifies CASSWHSGNLYKEQFF.

The CDR3 protein is CSARESSETQYF. CDR3 sequence (DNA): TGCAGTGCTAGAGAATCGTCCGAGACCCAGTACTTC. The chain combines TRBV20-1 with TRBJ2-5; D gene ambiguous. Germline CDR1 and CDR2: DFQATT and SNEGSKA (reference sequence). Trimming removed 0 bases at V and 5 bases at J, with 7 bases between. The CDR3 is 12 residues long.

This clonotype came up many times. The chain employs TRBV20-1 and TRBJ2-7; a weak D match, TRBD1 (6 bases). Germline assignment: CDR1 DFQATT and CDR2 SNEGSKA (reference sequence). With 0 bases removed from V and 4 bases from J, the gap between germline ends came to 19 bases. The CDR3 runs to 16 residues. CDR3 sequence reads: CSARDRGTPKPYEQYF. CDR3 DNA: TGCAGTGCTAGAGATAGGGGGACCCCCAAACCTTACGAGCAGTACTTC.

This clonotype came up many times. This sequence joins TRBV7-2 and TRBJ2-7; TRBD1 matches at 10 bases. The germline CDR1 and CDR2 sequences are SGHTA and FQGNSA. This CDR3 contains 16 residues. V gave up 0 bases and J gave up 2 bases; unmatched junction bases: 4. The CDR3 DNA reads TGTGCCAGCAGCTTAGCGGGACAGGGGACAACCTACGAGCAGTACTTC. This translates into CASSLAGQGTTYEQYF.

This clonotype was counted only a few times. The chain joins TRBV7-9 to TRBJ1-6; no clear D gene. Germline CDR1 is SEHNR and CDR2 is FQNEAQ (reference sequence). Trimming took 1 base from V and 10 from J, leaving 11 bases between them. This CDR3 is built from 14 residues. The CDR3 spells CASSLGGFASPLHF. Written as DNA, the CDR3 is TGTGCCAGCAGCTTAGGAGGGTTCGCCTCACCCCTCCACTTT.

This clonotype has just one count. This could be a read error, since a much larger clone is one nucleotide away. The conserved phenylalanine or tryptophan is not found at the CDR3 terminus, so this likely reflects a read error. CDR3 region: CASSSTGQGLNGNTIYL. CDR3 in DNA: TGCGCCAGCAGCTCGACCGGACAGGGATTGAACGGAAACACCATATATTTA. The chain carries TRBV5-1 and TRBJ1-3; 8 bases agree with TRBD1. CDR1 and CDR2 (germline): SGHRS, YFSETQ. This CDR3 comprises 17 residues. Trimming took 3 bases from V and 4 from J; bases not matched to a gene: 12.

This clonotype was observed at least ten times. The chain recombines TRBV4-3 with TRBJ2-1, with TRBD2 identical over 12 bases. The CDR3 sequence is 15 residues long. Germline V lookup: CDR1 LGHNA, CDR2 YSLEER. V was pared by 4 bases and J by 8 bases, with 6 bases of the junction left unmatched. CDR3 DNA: TGCGCCAGCAGCCCTAGCGGGAGGGACGGTTATGAGCAGTTCTTC. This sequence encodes CASSPSGRDGYEQFF.

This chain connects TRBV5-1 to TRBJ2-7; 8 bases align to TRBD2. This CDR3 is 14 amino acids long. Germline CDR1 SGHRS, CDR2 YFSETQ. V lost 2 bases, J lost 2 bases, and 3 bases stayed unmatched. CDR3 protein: CASSFTSGPYEQYF. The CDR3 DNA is TGCGCCAGCAGCTTCACTAGCGGCCCCTACGAGCAGTACTTC. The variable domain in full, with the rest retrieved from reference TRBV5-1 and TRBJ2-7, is KAGVTQTPRYLIKTRGQQVTLSCSPISGHRSVSWYQQTPGQGLQFLFEYFSETQRNKGNFPGRFSGRQFSNSRSEMNVSTLELGDSALYLCASSFTSGPYEQYFGPGTRLTVT.

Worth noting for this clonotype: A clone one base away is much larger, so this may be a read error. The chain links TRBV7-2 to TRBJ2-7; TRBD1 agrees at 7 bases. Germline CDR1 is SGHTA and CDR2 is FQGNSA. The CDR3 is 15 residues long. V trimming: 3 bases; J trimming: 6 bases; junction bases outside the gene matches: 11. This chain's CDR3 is CASSFLRDSPCEQYF. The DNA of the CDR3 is TGTGCCAGCAGCTTTTTAAGGGACAGTCCCTGCGAGCAGTACTTC.